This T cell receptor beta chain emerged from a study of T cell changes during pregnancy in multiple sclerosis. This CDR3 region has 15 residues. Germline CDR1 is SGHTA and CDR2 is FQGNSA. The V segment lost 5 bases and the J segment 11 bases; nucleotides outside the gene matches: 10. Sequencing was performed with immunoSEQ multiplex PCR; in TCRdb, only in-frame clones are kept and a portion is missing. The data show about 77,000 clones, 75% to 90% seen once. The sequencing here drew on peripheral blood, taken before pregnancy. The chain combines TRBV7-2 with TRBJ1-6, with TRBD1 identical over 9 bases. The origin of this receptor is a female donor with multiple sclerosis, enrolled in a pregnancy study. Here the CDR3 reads CASSAAGTGSTPLHF. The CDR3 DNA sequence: TGTGCCAGCAGCGCGGCCGGGACAGGGTCGACACCCCTCCACTTT.